The rows below give T cell receptor beta chains drawn from one sample of a study of cytomegalovirus exposure and HLA in healthy donors. The method was immunoSEQ multiplex PCR; TCRdb's version includes in-frame clones alone and lacks a portion of them. The sample carries about 100,000 clones, 81% recorded once. Material for sequencing was PBMCs. All receptors come from a woman in her seventies in good health and CMV-seropositive. Each CDR3 is given with its conserved first and last residue. A D gene is named only where the DNA matches it firmly. Size tells how often a clone was seen (once, few, many) or the class of an expanded clone, and some rows leave it out.

D gene,clone size,V gene,J gene,CDR3 protein,CDR3 DNA
-,-,TRBV7-8,TRBJ2-4,CASSFGPGGGAKNIQYF,TGTGCCAGCAGCTTCGGACCTGGTGGGGGCGCCAAAAACATTCAGTACTTC
-,-,TRBV30,TRBJ1-4,CAWSYGPRGGEKLFF,TGTGCCTGGAGCTACGGGCCGAGGGGAGGAGAAAAACTGTTTTTT
-,-,TRBV5-1,TRBJ1-4,CASSDPSEVGEKLFF,TGCGCCAGCAGCGACCCTAGCGAAGTGGGGGAAAAACTGTTTTTT
TRBD1,-,TRBV5-4,TRBJ2-7,CASSLARGSSYEQYF,TGTGCCAGCAGCTTGGCCAGGGGGAGCTCCTACGAGCAGTACTTC
-,-,TRBV11-3,TRBJ1-4,CASSNGGATNEKLFF,TGTGCCAGCAGCAACGGAGGGGCAACTAATGAAAAACTGTTTTTT
-,-,TRBV6-5,TRBJ2-7,CASSYSRALPYEQYF,TGTGCCAGCAGTTACTCGAGGGCCCTGCCTTACGAGCAGTACTTC
TRBD2,few,TRBV5-1,TRBJ2-7,CASSLGGLAGREQYF,TGCGCCAGCAGCTTGGGGGGACTAGCGGGAAGGGAGCAGTACTTC
TRBD2,-,TRBV7-3,TRBJ2-2,CASSFAGGPGTGELFF,TGTGCCAGCAGCTTTGCGGGAGGGCCGGGAACCGGGGAGCTGTTTTTT
-,-,TRBV7-2,TRBJ1-4,CASSLGRDEKLFF,TGTGCCAGCAGCTTAGGTCGAGATGAAAAACTGTTTTTT
-,-,TRBV7-9,TRBJ1-1,CASSLVRQAKAFF,TGTGCCAGCAGCTTAGTCCGACAGGCTAAAGCTTTCTTT
TRBD1,few,TRBV7-2,TRBJ1-2,CASSWGQEVYGYTF,TGTGCCAGCAGCTGGGGACAGGAGGTCTATGGCTACACCTTC
-,-,TRBV6-4,TRBJ2-2,CASSELGQNTGELFF,TGTGCCAGCAGTGAATTGGGACAGAACACCGGGGAGCTGTTTTTT
-,-,TRBV4-1,TRBJ2-1,CASSHFQGTEQFF,TGCGCCAGCAGTCATTTTCAGGGTACTGAGCAGTTCTTC
-,-,TRBV7-2,TRBJ1-3,CASSLSGSRVAGNTIYF,TGTGCCAGCAGCTTATCTGGAAGCAGGGTGGCTGGAAACACCATATATTTT
TRBD2,-,TRBV7-9,TRBJ2-1,CASSWSTSGRRGEQFF,TGTGCCAGCAGCTGGAGCACTAGCGGGAGGAGAGGTGAGCAGTTCTTC
TRBD2,-,TRBV2,TRBJ2-5,CASSELAGGPGTQYF,TGTGCCAGCAGTGAACTAGCGGGAGGGCCTGGGACCCAGTACTTC
TRBD1,-,TRBV5-8,TRBJ2-1,CASSPGTALFILGNEQFF,TGTGCCAGCAGCCCTGGGACAGCCCTGTTTATTCTTGGCAATGAGCAGTTCTTC
-,few,TRBV4-2,TRBJ1-5,CASSPAGANSNQPQHF,TGTGCCAGCAGCCCAGCAGGGGCGAATAGCAATCAGCCCCAGCATTTT
TRBD2,once,TRBV28,TRBJ2-1,CASSLGGGGVHNEQFF,TGTGCCAGCAGCTTGGGGGGGGGTGGGGTCCACAATGAGCAGTTCTTC
TRBD2,-,TRBV4-3,TRBJ2-1,CASSQDRGGTGGPLGEQFF,TGCGCCAGCAGCCAAGATCGTGGGGGTACGGGAGGGCCTTTAGGTGAGCAGTTCTTC
-,few,TRBV25-1,TRBJ1-1,CASSRQANTEAFF,TGTGCCAGCAGTAGACAGGCCAACACTGAAGCTTTCTTT
TRBD1,-,TRBV6-5,TRBJ2-5,CASSRTGLETQYF,TGTGCCAGCAGCCGGACAGGGTTGGAGACCCAGTACTTC
TRBD2,-,TRBV10-2,TRBJ2-3,CASRLAGGPGTQYF,TGCGCCAGCAGACTAGCGGGAGGGCCCGGGACGCAGTATTTT
-,-,TRBV29-1,TRBJ2-1,CSVGGAEQYNEQFF,TGCAGCGTAGGAGGGGCCGAGCAGTACAATGAGCAGTTCTTC
-,-,TRBV7-2,TRBJ2-1,CASSLGGAGAGNEQFF,TGTGCCAGCAGCTTAGGGGGGGCGGGAGCTGGCAATGAGCAGTTCTTC
TRBD2,few,TRBV4-2,TRBJ2-5,CASSRTLSTSGREETQYF,TGTGCCAGCAGCCGCACCCTGTCGACTAGCGGGAGAGAAGAGACCCAGTACTTC
TRBD2,-,TRBV29-1,TRBJ2-5,CSVTVGGGGETQYF,TGCAGCGTCACAGTCGGCGGGGGGGGCGAGACCCAGTACTTC
TRBD2,few,TRBV5-1,TRBJ2-2,CASRLAGGRVGELFF,TGCGCCAGCAGATTAGCGGGAGGGCGCGTCGGGGAGCTGTTTTTT
TRBD1,-,TRBV9,TRBJ1-1,CASSVGTGYHTEAFF,TGTGCCAGCAGCGTAGGGACAGGGTACCACACTGAAGCTTTCTTT
-,-,TRBV2,TRBJ1-5,CASTYDFASNQPQHF,TGTGCCAGCACGTACGACTTCGCTAGCAATCAGCCCCAGCATTTT
TRBD1,-,TRBV11-2,TRBJ2-3,CASSFTLTGGSDTQYF,TGTGCCAGCAGCTTCACCCTAACAGGGGGGTCAGATACGCAGTATTTT
TRBD2,-,TRBV10-2,TRBJ2-1,CASMPGGGFNEQFF,TGCGCCAGCATGCCGGGAGGCGGTTTCAATGAGCAGTTCTTC
-,-,TRBV11-3,TRBJ2-5,CASSQGQSAPQQYF,TGTGCCAGCAGCCAAGGACAGTCAGCTCCCCAGCAGTACTTC
TRBD2,-,TRBV28,TRBJ2-7,CASQTSSSSYEQYF,TGTGCCAGTCAGACTAGCAGTAGCTCCTACGAGCAGTACTTC
-,-,TRBV9,TRBJ1-3,CASSVGQGSGNTIYF,TGTGCCAGCAGCGTAGGCCAGGGCTCTGGAAACACCATATATTTT
TRBD2,-,TRBV6-6,TRBJ2-1,CASSYRPSGTNEQFF,TGTGCCAGCAGTTACCGCCCCAGCGGGACCAATGAGCAGTTCTTC
-,-,TRBV7-6,TRBJ2-5,CASSLETGLRVEETQYF,TGTGCCAGCAGCTTAGAAACCGGGTTACGCGTCGAAGAGACCCAGTACTTC
-,-,TRBV4-2,TRBJ2-2,CASRLRDTGELFF,TGTGCCAGCAGGCTTAGAGACACCGGGGAGCTGTTTTTT
TRBD2,once,TRBV2,TRBJ2-3,CASVGGSGSTDTQYF,TGTGCCAGCGTAGGAGGTAGCGGGAGTACAGATACGCAGTATTTT
TRBD2,-,TRBV19,TRBJ2-1,CASSGASGSSYNEQFF,TGTGCCAGTAGTGGGGCTAGCGGTTCTTCCTACAATGAGCAGTTCTTC
-,-,TRBV28,TRBJ2-7,CASSSQGRTGSYEQYF,TGTGCCAGCAGCTCCCAGGGGAGGACAGGCTCCTACGAGCAGTACTTC
TRBD1,-,TRBV15,TRBJ2-7,CATSRDRGQGKNSYEQYF,TGTGCCACCAGCAGAGATAGAGGACAGGGGAAAAATAGCTACGAGCAGTACTTC
-,-,TRBV27,TRBJ2-7,CASSLPTRRGSEQYF,TGTGCCAGCAGTCTCCCGACTAGACGGGGGAGCGAGCAGTACTTC
TRBD1,-,TRBV9,TRBJ2-5,CASSSDRSLETQYF,TGTGCCAGCAGCTCGGACAGGAGTTTGGAGACCCAGTACTTC
TRBD1,-,TRBV18,TRBJ1-4,CASSTIQGAGEKLFF,TGTGCCAGCTCAACTATCCAGGGGGCGGGTGAAAAACTGTTTTTT
-,-,TRBV9,TRBJ1-3,CASSVAAMSSGNTIYF,TGTGCCAGCAGCGTAGCAGCGATGAGCTCTGGAAACACCATATATTTT
TRBD2,-,TRBV5-1,TRBJ2-2,CASSLRIAGGTNTGELFF,TGCGCCAGCAGCTTGAGGATAGCGGGAGGCACGAACACCGGGGAGCTGTTTTTT
TRBD1,-,TRBV5-6,TRBJ2-7,CASSFPTGSSYEQYF,TGTGCCAGCAGCTTTCCGACAGGGAGCTCCTACGAGCAGTACTTC
-,-,TRBV7-9,TRBJ2-7,CASSLVGLEQYF,TGTGCCAGCAGCTTAGTGGGCCTCGAGCAGTACTTC
-,-,TRBV7-2,TRBJ2-3,CASSLGHSTDTQYF,TGTGCCAGCAGCCTAGGGCACAGCACGGATACGCAGTATTTT
-,-,TRBV19,TRBJ1-3,CASSMTLSGNTIYF,TGTGCCAGTAGTATGACACTCTCTGGAAACACCATATATTTT
-,-,TRBV19,TRBJ2-7,CASSPSSGSYEQYF,TGTGCCAGTAGTCCGAGTTCGGGCTCCTACGAGCAGTACTTC
TRBD2,-,TRBV7-2,TRBJ2-3,CASSLAAGILTDTQYF,TGTGCCAGCAGCTTAGCAGCGGGGATACTCACAGATACGCAGTATTTT